The 9 T cell receptor beta chains below come from one sample, sequenced in a study of T-cell reconstitution after alpha-beta-depleted transplantation in children. Unique molecular identifiers featured in how the TCRbeta library was prepared. From the PCR reads, TCRdb called clonotypes with MiXCR, one entry per CDR3 protein. The data show 780,000 or so distinct CDR3 sequences, 15% to 20% seen once. The source material was PBMCs, mostly from graft donor cells, sampled 360 days after TCRalphabeta/CD19-depleted stem cell transplant. Receptors were obtained from a male patient younger than 18 who had a stem cell transplant for acute lymphoblastic leukemia, so the T cells may come from the graft donor.

The chain carries TRBV5-1 and TRBJ2-3, with 9 bases matching TRBD2. Unmatched junction bases numbered 10, after V lost 4 bases and J lost 4 bases. The CDR3 has 16 residues. Germline V gene lookup returns CDR1 SGHRS and CDR2 YFSETQ. The CDR3 protein is CASSPTFSGRADTQYF. As DNA, the CDR3 is TGCGCCAGCAGCCCTACCTTTAGCGGGAGAGCAGATACGCAGTATTTT.

This clonotype was picked up a small number of times. The chain uses TRBV5-1 and TRBJ1-2; D remains ambiguous. This CDR3 is 14 amino acids long. Germline V gene sequence: CDR1 SGHRS, CDR2 YFSETQ. Trimming stripped 5 bases from V and 4 bases from J, with 15 bases between. The CDR3 nucleotides read TGCGCCAGCAGTCCGGGTTCCGGTGGCTATGGCTACACCTTC. As protein: CASSPGSGGYGYTF.

The rearrangement joins TRBV20-1 to TRBJ2-1; the D gene could be TRBD1 or TRBD2 (5 bases each). The CDR3 spans 14 residues. Germline assignment: CDR1 DFQATT and CDR2 SNEGSKA (reference sequence). V dropped 8 bases and J dropped 2 bases, with 16 bases sitting between them. CDR3 residues: CSTRAGGAYNEQFF. As DNA, the CDR3 is TGCAGTACCAGGGCGGGCGGAGCCTACAATGAGCAGTTCTTC.

This clonotype was seen more than once but under ten times. This rearrangement joins TRBV18 to TRBJ2-3; D remains unclear. Germline V gives CDR1 KGHSH, CDR2 LQKENI. V shed 3 bases and J shed 11 bases, with 9 bases lying between them. This CDR3 spans 11 amino acids. The CDR3 sequence: CASSPSVLQYF. The CDR3 bases are TGTGCCAGCTCACCGTCGGTTCTGCAGTATTTT.

This clonotype was seen at least ten times. The V call is TRBV12-3 or TRBV12-4, the J call TRBJ2-4; 9 bases align to TRBD2. CDR3 length equals 15 residues. V lost 7 bases and J lost 6; bases outside the gene matches: 10. The CDR3 region is CASTPAGGRGNIQYF. For the CDR3, the DNA is TGTGCCAGCACCCCAGCGGGAGGAAGAGGAAACATTCAGTACTTC.

This clonotype was detected a few times. The chain links TRBV5-1 to TRBJ2-1; TRBD2 agrees at 7 bases. V lost 4 bases, J lost 6 bases, and 13 bases stayed unmatched. There are 16 residues in the CDR3. Per germline, CDR1 SGHRS and CDR2 YFSETQ. CDR3 nucleotide sequence: TGCGCCAGCAGCGTGGGGGGGACTCCACTCCCCAATGAGCAGTTCTTC. Translation gives CASSVGGTPLPNEQFF.

In its sample, this clonotype was seen many times. The CDR3 spells CASSPRGFRFVDTQYF. CDR3 nucleotides: TGTGCCAGCAGCCCTAGGGGGTTCCGTTTTGTAGATACGCAGTATTTT. The chain has TRBV5-8 and TRBJ2-3; TRBD1 is a possible D gene (6 bases). Between the trimmed V and J ends, which lost 4 bases and 5 bases, there was a span of 20 bases. Germline V gene sequence: CDR1 SGHTS, CDR2 YDEGEE. This CDR3 comprises 16 residues.

This clonotype was picked up a small number of times. The chain joins TRBV7-6 to TRBJ2-3; D unclear. This CDR3 comprises 12 residues. Per germline, CDR1 SGHVS and CDR2 FNYEAQ. The V and J ends lost 5 bases and 5 bases respectively, with 8 bases between them. The CDR3 protein is CASSGSEDTQYF. For the CDR3, the DNA is TGTGCCAGCAGCGGTTCCGAAGATACGCAGTATTTT.

The V and J genes are TRBV25-1 and TRBJ1-1; no firm D call. V lost 1 base and J 1 base, leaving 13 bases between the germline ends. The CDR3 loop spans 16 amino acids. CDR1 is MGHDK and CDR2 is SYGVNS in the germline V gene. In nucleotides, the CDR3 is TGTGCCAGCAGTGAATCCATCGGACTTACGAACACTGAAGCTTTCTTT. Protein sequence: CASSESIGLTNTEAFF.